Listed here is a single T cell receptor beta chain. Its antigen remains undetermined. No much larger clonotype is one base removed from it; base qualities were not supplied. The immunoSEQ Assay, a bias-controlled multiplex PCR, was used to amplify TCRbeta CDR3 regions from genomic DNA. The original methods were these. The number of nucleated cells in each sample was estimated from the amplification of reference gene primers within the assay. To quantify the absolute abundance of each unique TCRbeta CDR3 rearrangement, sequence reads were collapsed and filtered. For each sample, productive Simpson clonality was calculated as the square root of Simpson's diversity index across productive rearrangements. TCRdb's version of the immuneACCESS table is confined to in-frame rearrangements and falls short of the full clone set. An unresolved V gene accounts for under half of the shortfall where checked; the remainder is of unknown origin. V, J and clone size are taken as reported in that table, and D and trimming were inferred from the DNA itself. The sample table shows about 180,000 clones, and 84% are seen once. Together, the top ten hold 5.5% to 7.5% of the sample.

Whole blood was collected in K2EDTA tubes by collaborating institutions according to the institutions' own protocols. For TCRbeta analysis, collaborators shipped samples as frozen whole blood, isolated PBMCs, or DNA extracted from either of those sample types. The data belong to a study of blood T cell repertoires in COVID-19 (dated by TCRdb to 2018 to 2021). For the wider study: Samples from collaborators originated in the United States, Italy and Spain and spanned both the acute and convalescent phases of COVID-19. The dataset comprised deeply sampled blood TCRbeta repertoires from subjects exposed to, actively infected with, or recovered from COVID-19. Samples were obtained from the ongoing ImmuneRACE study (first 160 participants) and from 950 to 1,500 subjects provided by 6 global collaborators. A freely available public database, intended as a resource for researchers studying the immune response to SARS-CoV-2, is where the repertoires were released. Where available, HLA class I and class II types were obtained from metadata supplied by the sample provider rather than from assay-based typing. The sample metadata nearly always contained a de-identified subject ID, COVID-19 status, age in years and sex. The material from the prospective study consisted of cDNA or gDNA derived from T cells, B-cell-depleted T cells, or PBMCs. The paper as a whole reports these results and caveats: The quantity of clinical and demographic metadata differed by source and by participant and was supplied without curation.

This sequence originates from a human donor in a cohort sampled during active COVID-19. The sequenced material came from peripheral blood.

In nucleotide form, the sequence is TGTGCCAGCAGCCTGGACTTCCAAGAGACCCAGTACTTC. This gives the protein CASSLDFQETQYF. The sequence links TRBV6-2 or TRBV6-3 to TRBJ2-5; TRBD2 is perhaps the D gene, given 5 matching bases. Deletion took 6 bases off V and 1 base off J, with a span of 9 bases between the germline ends. The CDR3 sequence holds 13 residues, the cysteine and phenylalanine included. The entry retains the CDR3 DNA only, 39 bases that are in frame from base 1. The germline V gene provides CDR1 MNHEY and CDR2 SVGEGT.